A single sample gave rise to the 2 T cell receptor beta chains below, sequenced in a study of T cell responses to AZD1222 COVID-19 vaccine. Libraries were prepared by immunoSEQ multiplex PCR; TCRdb keeps only in-frame clonotypes and omits some of them. The data show fewer than 50,000 clones, with over 60% seen just once and 3% to 4% held by the top ten. This specimen was peripheral blood, taken on day 0 of AZD1222 vaccination. These TCRs come from an adult in good health.

CDR3 nucleotide sequence: TGCGCCAGCAGTGAAGGACGGGGCATTTGCTACACCTTC. It is translated as CASSEGRGICYTF. The chain is built from TRBV10-1 and TRBJ1-2; D possibly corresponds to TRBD1 (5 bases). The CDR3 runs to 13 residues. The germline V and J ends were trimmed by 3 bases and 9 bases, with 14 bases remaining between them. The germline CDR1 and CDR2 sequences are WNHNN and SYGVQD (reference sequence).

The J gene is TRBJ1-6, the V gene TRBV28, with D unresolved. CDR3 length equals 12 residues. V was cut by 6 bases and J by 9 bases, with 9 bases left in between. Per germline, CDR1 MDHEN and CDR2 SYDVKM. CDR3 loop: CASRALASPLHF. CDR3 coding DNA: TGTGCCAGCAGGGCCCTGGCTTCACCCCTCCACTTT.